Shown below are 16 T cell receptor beta chains from a single sample sequenced in a study of T cell responses to AZD1222 COVID-19 vaccine. The table came from immunoSEQ multiplex PCR; TCRdb's copy has only in-frame clones and leaves some out. The sample yields around 120,000 clones, around 93% seen once. Sequencing used peripheral blood, obtained 28 days after the second AZD1222 dose. These receptors came from an adult who received the AZD1222 COVID-19 vaccine.

The chain links TRBV15 to TRBJ2-1; maybe TRBD1 (5 bases). Trimming took 3 bases from V and 8 from J, leaving 17 bases between them. In germline, CDR1 is LNHNV, CDR2 YYDKDF (reference sequence). The CDR3 contains 15 residues. The CDR3 reads CATSSIQGASDEQFF. The CDR3 DNA sequence: TGTGCCACCAGCAGTATTCAGGGTGCTTCTGATGAGCAGTTCTTC.

The V call is TRBV5-6, the J call TRBJ1-2; possible D gene TRBD1, 5 bases. This CDR3 region has 15 residues. Germline V lookup: CDR1 SGHDT, CDR2 YYEEEE. The ends were cut back, 1 base at V and 0 bases at J, with 10 bases in the middle. CDR3 sequence (DNA): TGTGCCAGCAGCTTGCCGGCAGGGCCTAACTATGGCTACACCTTC. Its protein product is CASSLPAGPNYGYTF.

The chain couples TRBV19 to TRBJ2-7, with TRBD1 matching over 12 bases. Germline V lookup: CDR1 LNHDA, CDR2 SQIVND (reference sequence). J gave up 5 bases and V 8 bases, and 13 bases lay outside the gene matches. The CDR3 length is 16 residues. CDR3 loop: CASGLPGQGARNEQYF. The CDR3 bases are TGTGCCAGTGGTTTGCCGGGACAGGGGGCGCGGAACGAGCAGTACTTC.

This chain connects TRBV29-1 to TRBJ1-3; D might be TRBD1 (5 bases). Germline assignment: CDR1 SQVTM and CDR2 ANQGSEA. CDR3 length: 14 residues. V dropped 5 bases and J dropped 4 bases, with 15 bases sitting between them. The CDR3: CSVRDRLSGNTIYF. As DNA, the CDR3 is TGCAGCGTTCGCGACAGACTGTCAGGAAACACCATATATTTT.

The chain uses TRBV5-6 and TRBJ2-1; 7 positions agree with TRBD1. V was clipped by 2 bases and J by 7 bases; unmatched bases: 9. The CDR3 is made up of 15 amino acids. Germline V gives CDR1 SGHDT, CDR2 YYEEEE. The CDR3 DNA sequence: TGTGCCAGCAGCTTTCAGGGGGTGGTTTGGAATGAGCAGTTCTTC. Translating gives CASSFQGVVWNEQFF.

The chain carries TRBV4-3 and TRBJ2-1; possible D gene TRBD1, 5 bases. Germline CDR1 and CDR2: LGHNA and YSLEER. Trimming took off 0 bases at V and 4 bases at J, with 10 bases between the two ends. This CDR3 contains 15 residues. CDR3 DNA: TGCGCCAGCAGCCAAGAACGGCAGGGTTACAATGAGCAGTTCTTC. Translation gives CASSQERQGYNEQFF.

The J gene is TRBJ1-3, the V gene TRBV19; D gene unclear. The CDR3 spans 15 residues. The V gene's germline CDR1 is LNHDA and CDR2 SQIVND (reference sequence). V lost 4 bases, J lost 1 base, and 11 bases lay in between. The chain's CDR3 is CASSTRRSSGNTIYF. CDR3 DNA: TGTGCCAGTAGTACCCGACGGTCGTCTGGAAACACCATATATTTT.

The chain uses TRBV5-1 and TRBJ1-4, with TRBD1 identical over 10 bases. The germline V gene encodes CDR1 SGHRS and CDR2 YFSETQ. The CDR3 loop spans 14 amino acids. The trim removed 3 bases at V and 8 bases at J, leaving 4 bases unmatched. This chain's CDR3 is CASSSGQGFEKLFF. The CDR3 nucleotides are TGCGCCAGCAGCTCGGGACAGGGGTTCGAAAAACTGTTTTTT.

CDR3: CASSLATATDTQYF. The CDR3, as DNA: TGCGCCAGCAGCTTAGCGACAGCCACAGATACGCAGTATTTT. The chain is built from TRBV5-1 and TRBJ2-3, with D possibly being TRBD1 (5 bases). The CDR3 contains 14 residues. Trimming took 2 bases from V and 2 from J, leaving 9 bases between them. Germline V gene lookup returns CDR1 SGHRS and CDR2 YFSETQ.

The genes are TRBV7-8 and TRBJ2-3; weak D call: TRBD1 (6 bases). Trimming pared 5 bases from V and 3 bases from J, leaving 12 bases between. The CDR3 length is 14 residues. CDR1 and CDR2 (germline): SGHVS, FQNEAQ. CDR3 sequence (DNA): TGTGCCAGCAGCCGCGACAGGAGAACAGATACGCAGTATTTT. This translates into CASSRDRRTDTQYF. The full variable domain, with the rest looked up from reference TRBV7-8 and TRBJ2-3, is GAGVSQSPRYKVAKRGQDVALRCDPISGHVSLFWYQQALGQGPEFLTYFQNEAQLDKSGLPSDRFFAERPEGSVSTLKIQRTQQEDSAVYLCASSRDRRTDTQYFGPGTRLTVL.

This rearrangement joins TRBV6-2 or TRBV6-3 to TRBJ1-5; TRBD1 aligns across 9 bases. CDR3 size: 16 residues. Losses at the gene ends were 5 bases for V and 4 bases for J; bases not matched to a gene: 9. Germline V gene data show CDR1 as MNHEY and CDR2 as SVGEGT. CDR3 DNA sequence: TGTGCCAGCAGTCCGGGTGGACAGGGGAGAAATCAGCCCCAGCATTTT. It specifies CASSPGGQGRNQPQHF.

This chain links TRBV12-3 or TRBV12-4 with TRBJ2-2; unclear D gene. This CDR3 is 12 amino acids long. Trimming stripped 2 bases from V and 6 bases from J, with 4 bases between. The CDR3 DNA reads TGTGCCAGCAGTTTAAGCGCCGGGGAGCTGTTTTTT. Translating it yields CASSLSAGELFF.

The chain couples TRBV5-1 to TRBJ1-6; D is ambiguous. The CDR3 sequence is 16 residues long. The V gene's germline CDR1 is SGHRS and CDR2 YFSETQ. Trimming left V 6 bases short and J 0 bases short, with 13 bases between. The CDR3 region is CASTLGGSSYNSPLHF. The CDR3 DNA reads TGCGCCAGCACCCTGGGCGGGAGCTCCTATAATTCACCCCTCCACTTT.

This chain joins TRBV27 and TRBJ1-3, with 8 bases matching TRBD1. Trimming at V came to 4 bases and at J to 2 bases, leaving 4 bases not matched to a gene. The CDR3 is 15 residues long. Germline CDR1 reads MNHEY; CDR2 reads SMNVEV (reference sequence). The CDR3 is CASSSPTGAGNTIYF. CDR3 bases: TGTGCCAGCAGTTCACCGACAGGGGCTGGAAACACCATATATTTT.

This chain joins TRBV19 and TRBJ1-2, with D possibly TRBD1 on 6 matching bases. V was trimmed by 3 bases and J by 4 bases, leaving 15 bases between them. The CDR3 loop spans 15 amino acids. Germline V lookup: CDR1 LNHDA, CDR2 SQIVND (reference sequence). The CDR3 nucleotides read TGTGCCAGTAGTATTCTTCAGGGGCATGTCTATGGCTACACCTTC. Its protein product is CASSILQGHVYGYTF.

The chain has TRBV19 and TRBJ1-5; D may be TRBD1 (5 bases). CDR3 length equals 12 residues. V shed 8 bases and J shed 3 bases, with 8 bases lying between them. Germline V gene lookup returns CDR1 LNHDA and CDR2 SQIVND (reference sequence). CDR3 nucleotides: TGTGCCAGTTCAGGGTACAATCAGCCCCAGCATTTT. It encodes CASSGYNQPQHF.